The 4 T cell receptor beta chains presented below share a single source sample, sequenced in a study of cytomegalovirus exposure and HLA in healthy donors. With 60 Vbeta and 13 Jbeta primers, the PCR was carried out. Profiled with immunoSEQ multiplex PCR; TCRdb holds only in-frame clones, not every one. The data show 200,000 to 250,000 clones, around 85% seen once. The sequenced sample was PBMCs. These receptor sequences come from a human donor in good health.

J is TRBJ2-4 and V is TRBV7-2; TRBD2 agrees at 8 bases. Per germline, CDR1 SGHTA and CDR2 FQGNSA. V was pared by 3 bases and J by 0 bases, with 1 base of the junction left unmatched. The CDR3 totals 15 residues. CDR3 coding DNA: TGTGCCAGCAGCTTCGCGGGAGGAGCCAAAAACATTCAGTACTTC. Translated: CASSFAGGAKNIQYF.

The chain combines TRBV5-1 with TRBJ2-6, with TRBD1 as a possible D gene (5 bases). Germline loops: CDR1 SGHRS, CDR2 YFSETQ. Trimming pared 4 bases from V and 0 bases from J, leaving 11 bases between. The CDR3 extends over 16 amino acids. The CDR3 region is CASSPADSSGANVLTF. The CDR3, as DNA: TGCGCCAGCAGCCCCGCTGACAGCTCTGGGGCCAACGTCCTGACTTTC.

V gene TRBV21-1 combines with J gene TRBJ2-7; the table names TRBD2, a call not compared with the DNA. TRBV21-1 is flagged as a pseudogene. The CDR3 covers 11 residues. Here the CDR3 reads CATPLADEQYF. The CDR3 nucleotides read TGTGCCACCCCCCTTGCGGATGAGCAGTACTTC.

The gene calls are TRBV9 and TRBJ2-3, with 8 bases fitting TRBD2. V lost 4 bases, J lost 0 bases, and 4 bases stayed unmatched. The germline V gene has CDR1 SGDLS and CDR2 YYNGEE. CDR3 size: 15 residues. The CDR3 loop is CASSLGGASTDTQYF. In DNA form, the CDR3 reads TGTGCCAGCAGCCTCGGGGGGGCCAGCACAGATACGCAGTATTTT.